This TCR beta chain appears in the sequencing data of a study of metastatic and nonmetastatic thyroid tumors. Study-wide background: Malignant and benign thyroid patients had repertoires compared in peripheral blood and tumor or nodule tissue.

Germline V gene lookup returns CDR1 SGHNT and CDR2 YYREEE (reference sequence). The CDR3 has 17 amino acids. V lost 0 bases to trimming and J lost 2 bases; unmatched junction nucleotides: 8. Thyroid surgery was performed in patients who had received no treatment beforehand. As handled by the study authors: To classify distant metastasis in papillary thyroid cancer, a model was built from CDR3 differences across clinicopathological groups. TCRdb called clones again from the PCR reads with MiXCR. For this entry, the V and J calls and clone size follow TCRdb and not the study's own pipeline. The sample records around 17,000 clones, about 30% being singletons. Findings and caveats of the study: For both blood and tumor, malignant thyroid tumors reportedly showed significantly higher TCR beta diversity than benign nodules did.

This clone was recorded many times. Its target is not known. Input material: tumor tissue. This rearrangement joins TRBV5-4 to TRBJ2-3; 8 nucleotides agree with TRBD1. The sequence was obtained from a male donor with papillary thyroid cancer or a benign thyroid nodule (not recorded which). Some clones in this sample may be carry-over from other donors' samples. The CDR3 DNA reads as TGTGCCAGCAGCTTGGCGGACAGGGTGCGCCTCACAGATACGCAGTATTTT. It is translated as CASSLADRVRLTDTQYF.